These T cell receptor beta chains were read from a single sample in a study of blood T cells in healthy people across ages. A single record per CDR3 protein comes from TCRdb applying MiXCR to the 5' RACE reads. The sample includes about 730,000 distinct CDR3 sequences, more than 40% seen only once; the top ten take 20% to 25%. The specimen was blood. The receptors were gathered from a woman in her fifties or sixties in good health. Each CDR3 is given with its conserved first and last residue. A D gene is named only where the DNA matches it firmly. Not every row has a clone size; where given, it reads once, few, many or a size class.

J gene: TRBJ2-1
CDR3 length: 19
clone size: few
V gene: TRBV4-1
D gene: TRBD2
CDR3 protein: CASSQGLLAGHHSYNEQFF
CDR3 DNA: TGCGCCAGCAGCCAAGGTCTACTAGCGGGACATCATTCCTACAATGAGCAGTTCTTC

J gene: TRBJ1-2
CDR3 length: 18
clone size: NA
V gene: TRBV7-9
D gene: TRBD1
CDR3 protein: CASSSIRGRFSLNYGYTF
CDR3 DNA: TGTGCCAGCAGTTCTATCAGGGGGCGTTTCTCCCTTAACTATGGCTACACCTTC

J gene: TRBJ1-1
CDR3 length: 14
clone size: NA
V gene: TRBV12-3/TRBV12-4
D gene: NA
CDR3 protein: CASRRDTRSSEAFF
CDR3 DNA: TGTGCCAGCCGGAGGGACACTAGGTCCTCTGAAGCTTTCTTT

J gene: TRBJ2-3
CDR3 length: 14
clone size: NA
V gene: TRBV10-3
D gene: NA
CDR3 protein: CATRVESSPDTQYF
CDR3 DNA: TGTGCCACAAGGGTAGAATCTTCCCCAGATACGCAGTATTTT

J gene: TRBJ2-3
CDR3 length: 12
clone size: NA
V gene: TRBV20-1
D gene: NA
CDR3 protein: CSARRQARTQYF
CDR3 DNA: TGCAGTGCTAGGAGGCAGGCACGTACGCAGTATTTT

J gene: TRBJ2-1
CDR3 length: 12
clone size: NA
V gene: TRBV20-1
D gene: NA
CDR3 protein: CSAPTRGNEQFF
CDR3 DNA: TGCAGTGCTCCCACTAGGGGCAATGAGCAGTTCTTC

J gene: TRBJ1-5
CDR3 length: 15
clone size: NA
V gene: TRBV4-3
D gene: NA
CDR3 protein: CASSQESASNQPQHF
CDR3 DNA: TGCGCCAGCAGCCAAGAATCGGCGAGCAATCAGCCCCAGCATTTT

J gene: TRBJ2-5
CDR3 length: 14
clone size: NA
V gene: TRBV20-1
D gene: NA
CDR3 protein: CTAVQAGVRETQYF
CDR3 DNA: TGCACCGCCGTCCAGGCAGGGGTGAGGGAGACCCAGTACTTC

J gene: TRBJ2-5
CDR3 length: 16
clone size: once
V gene: TRBV7-2
D gene: NA
CDR3 protein: CASSLYISGRHNEQYF
CDR3 DNA: TGCGCCAGCAGCTTATATATTAGCGGAAGACACAATGAGCAGTACTTC

J gene: TRBJ2-7
CDR3 length: 15
clone size: once
V gene: TRBV3-1
D gene: NA
CDR3 protein: CASSGVPGPIYEQYF
CDR3 DNA: TGTGCCAGCAGCGGAGTCCCGGGACCGATCTACGAGCAGTACTTC

J gene: TRBJ1-6
CDR3 length: 17
clone size: many
V gene: TRBV7-2
D gene: TRBD1
CDR3 protein: CASSLGGQTVKASPLHF
CDR3 DNA: TGTGCCAGCAGCTTAGGGGGACAGACTGTTAAAGCTTCACCCCTCCACTTT

J gene: TRBJ2-7
CDR3 length: 16
clone size: NA
V gene: TRBV6-1
D gene: TRBD2
CDR3 protein: CASSEASGVSSYEQYF
CDR3 DNA: TGTGCCAGCAGTGAGGCTAGCGGAGTCAGCTCCTACGAGCAGTACTTC

J gene: TRBJ2-1
CDR3 length: 14
clone size: few
V gene: TRBV5-1
D gene: NA
CDR3 protein: CASSLEPSYNEQFF
CDR3 DNA: TGCGCCAGCAGCTTAGAACCGTCCTACAATGAGCAGTTCTTC

J gene: TRBJ2-7
CDR3 length: 16
clone size: NA
V gene: TRBV4-2
D gene: TRBD2
CDR3 protein: CASSHRGVTSYNEQYF
CDR3 DNA: TGTGCCAGCAGCCACCGGGGGGTCACCTCCTACAATGAGCAGTACTTC

J gene: TRBJ2-6
CDR3 length: 20
clone size: NA
V gene: TRBV5-1
D gene: NA
CDR3 protein: CASSFPIGQGVTSGANVPTF
CDR3 DNA: TGCGCCAGCAGCTTCCCCATCGGGCAGGGCGTCACCTCTGGGGCCAACGTCCCGACTTTC

J gene: TRBJ2-7
CDR3 length: 12
clone size: many
V gene: TRBV20-1
D gene: NA
CDR3 protein: CSARGVRYEQYF
CDR3 DNA: TGCAGTGCTAGAGGGGTCCGCTACGAGCAGTACTTC

J gene: TRBJ1-1
CDR3 length: 16
clone size: NA
V gene: TRBV5-1
D gene: NA
CDR3 protein: CASSSGTLPMNTEAFF
CDR3 DNA: TGCGCCAGCAGCTCTGGGACACTCCCGATGAACACTGAAGCTTTCTTT

J gene: TRBJ1-1
CDR3 length: 18
clone size: NA
V gene: TRBV10-3
D gene: TRBD1
CDR3 protein: CAIGDSTGGRGVNTEAFF
CDR3 DNA: TGTGCCATCGGTGACTCGACAGGGGGGAGAGGGGTGAACACTGAAGCTTTCTTT

J gene: TRBJ1-1
CDR3 length: 14
clone size: once
V gene: TRBV5-1
D gene: NA
CDR3 protein: CASSVMWGDTEAFF
CDR3 DNA: TGCGCCAGCAGCGTTATGTGGGGGGACACTGAAGCTTTCTTT

J gene: TRBJ2-1
CDR3 length: 14
clone size: NA
V gene: TRBV6-5
D gene: NA
CDR3 protein: CASSYESSYNEQFF
CDR3 DNA: TGTGCCAGCAGTTACGAAAGCTCCTACAATGAGCAGTTCTTC

J gene: TRBJ2-7
CDR3 length: 15
clone size: NA
V gene: TRBV6-4
D gene: TRBD2
CDR3 protein: CASSDTASGRDEQYF
CDR3 DNA: TGTGCCAGCAGTGACACGGCTAGCGGGAGGGACGAGCAGTACTTC

J gene: TRBJ2-3
CDR3 length: 15
clone size: few
V gene: TRBV20-1
D gene: TRBD1
CDR3 protein: CSALPGQGRTDTQYF
CDR3 DNA: TGCAGTGCCCTGCCGGGACAGGGTCGCACAGATACGCAGTATTTT

J gene: TRBJ2-2
CDR3 length: 15
clone size: NA
V gene: TRBV11-3
D gene: TRBD1
CDR3 protein: CASSPNRGQPGELFF
CDR3 DNA: TGTGCCAGCAGCCCTAACAGGGGGCAGCCCGGGGAGCTGTTTTTT

J gene: TRBJ2-1
CDR3 length: 15
clone size: NA
V gene: TRBV28
D gene: TRBD2
CDR3 protein: CASRPTSGSLTEQFF
CDR3 DNA: TGTGCCAGCAGACCCACTAGCGGGAGCCTCACTGAGCAGTTCTTC

J gene: TRBJ2-3
CDR3 length: 14
clone size: NA
V gene: TRBV12-3/TRBV12-4
D gene: TRBD2
CDR3 protein: CASSLRGCTDAQYF
CDR3 DNA: TGTGCCAGCAGTTTGCGGGGGTGCACAGATGCGCAGTATTTT

J gene: TRBJ1-1
CDR3 length: 16
clone size: NA
V gene: TRBV6-2/TRBV6-3
D gene: NA
CDR3 protein: CASSYPYGQGWTEAFF
CDR3 DNA: TGTGCCAGCAGTTACCCCTATGGGCAGGGATGGACTGAAGCTTTCTTT

J gene: TRBJ2-5
CDR3 length: 15
clone size: NA
V gene: TRBV7-9
D gene: TRBD1
CDR3 protein: CASSFRRDSEETQYF
CDR3 DNA: TGTGCCAGCAGCTTTCGACGGGACAGCGAAGAGACCCAGTACTTC

J gene: TRBJ2-7
CDR3 length: 17
clone size: NA
V gene: TRBV9
D gene: NA
CDR3 protein: CASSVGVVGIQTYEQYF
CDR3 DNA: TGTGCCAGCAGCGTAGGAGTCGTGGGGATTCAAACCTACGAGCAGTACTTC

J gene: TRBJ2-7
CDR3 length: 13
clone size: NA
V gene: TRBV5-1
D gene: NA
CDR3 protein: CASSYDSHNEQYF
CDR3 DNA: TGCGCCAGCAGCTACGACAGCCACAATGAGCAGTACTTC